This TCR beta chain was profiled in a study of cytomegalovirus exposure and HLA in healthy donors. About the study: HLA-typed donors were the source of about 85 million unique TCRs, which an early data release held.

Concerning this clone: Its specificity is unknown.

Germline V lookup: CDR1 SGHNT, CDR2 YENEEA. The CDR3 loop spans 16 amino acids. V lost 2 bases, J lost 2 bases, and 7 bases stayed unmatched. Whole-study results and caveats: A later analysis, which compared TCR beta chains of equal frequency, found the HLA-associated ones more clonally expanded. The authors enumerated roughly 180 TCR beta chains as linked to cytomegalovirus. Donors belonging to an Asian-associated ancestry cluster reportedly showed fewer N-insertions in productive TCRs than the roughly 700-donor mean, according to what a later analysis found.

Amplification used 60 Vbeta primers and 13 Jbeta primers. This table comes from immunoSEQ multiplex PCR, and its TCRdb copy is limited to in-frame clones, with some not included. The sample contains around 190,000 clones, around 80% of which appear only once. The TCR sequence derives from a woman in her 30s in good health and CMV-seropositive. Sequenced sample: PBMCs. The chain couples TRBV11-3 to TRBJ2-3, with 7 bases lining up with TRBD2. The CDR3 region has the DNA TGTGCCAGCAGCTTACGATCTAGCGGCTTCACAGATACGCAGTATTTT. Protein: CASSLRSSGFTDTQYF.